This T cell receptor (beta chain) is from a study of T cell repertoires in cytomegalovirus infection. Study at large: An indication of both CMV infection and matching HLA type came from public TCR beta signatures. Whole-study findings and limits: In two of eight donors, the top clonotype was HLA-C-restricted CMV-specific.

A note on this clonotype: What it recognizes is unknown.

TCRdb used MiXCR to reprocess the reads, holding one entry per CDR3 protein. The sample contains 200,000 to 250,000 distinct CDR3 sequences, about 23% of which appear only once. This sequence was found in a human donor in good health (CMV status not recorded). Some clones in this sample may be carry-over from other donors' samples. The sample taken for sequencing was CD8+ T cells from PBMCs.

The CDR3 DNA sequence: TGTGCCAGCAGCGTACAAGAACCCGCGAACACCGGGGAGCTGTTTTTT. As protein: CASSVQEPANTGELFF. This chain connects TRBV13 to TRBJ2-2; D unclear. V was clipped by 5 bases and J by 0 bases, with 13 bases between them. The CDR3 covers 16 residues. Germline loops: CDR1 PRHDT, CDR2 FYEKMQ (reference sequence).